This entry lists 3 T cell receptor beta chains sequenced from one sample in a study of T cells in Graves' hyperthyroidism and ophthalmopathy. Amplification yielded TCR beta CDR3 regions, with RNA transcripts as the source. RT-PCR in the first round (using the HTBI primer set) targeted the TCR CDR3. TCRdb fed the multiplex PCR reads into MiXCR, producing one record per CDR3 protein. The repertoire holds hundreds of thousands of distinct CDR3 sequences, with about two fifths as singletons. The sequencing input was blood. These receptors were obtained from a man younger than 35 with Graves' hyperthyroidism.

The chain is built from TRBV4-1 and TRBJ1-2, with D uncertain. V gave up 1 base and J gave up 4 bases, with 10 bases separating them. The CDR3 is 14 residues long. Looked up from germline, CDR1 is MGHRA and CDR2 is YSYEKL. CDR3: CASSQVSRFYGYTF. The CDR3 region has the DNA TGCGCCAGCAGCCAAGTGTCCAGGTTCTATGGCTACACCTTC.

This clonotype occurred a few times. The rearrangement uses TRBV20-1 and TRBJ2-5; the D gene is possibly TRBD1 (6 bases). The germline V gene encodes CDR1 DFQATT and CDR2 SNEGSKA (reference sequence). This CDR3 region has 14 residues. V lost 0 bases to trimming and J lost 3 bases, with 11 bases between them. DNA of the CDR3: TGCAGTGCTAGAGACGGGACACCAGAAGAGACCCAGTACTTC. It codes for CSARDGTPEETQYF.

The chain employs TRBV6-1 and TRBJ2-2; TRBD1 might be the D (7 bases). The CDR3 has 14 residues. The V and J ends lost 8 bases and 4 bases respectively, with 14 bases between them. Germline CDR1 reads MNHNS; CDR2 reads SASEGT. The CDR3 coding sequence is TGTGCCAGCGCAGGGGGGACGTTCACCGGGGAGCTGTTTTTT. Translated: CASAGGTFTGELFF.